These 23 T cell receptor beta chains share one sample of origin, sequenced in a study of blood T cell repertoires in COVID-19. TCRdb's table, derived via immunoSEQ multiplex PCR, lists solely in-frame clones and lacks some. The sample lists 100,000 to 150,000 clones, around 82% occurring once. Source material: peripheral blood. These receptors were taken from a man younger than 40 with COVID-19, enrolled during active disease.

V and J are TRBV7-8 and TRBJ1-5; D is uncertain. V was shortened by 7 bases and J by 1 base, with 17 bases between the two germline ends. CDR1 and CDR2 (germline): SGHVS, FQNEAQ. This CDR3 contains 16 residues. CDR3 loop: CASTLESYGSNQPQHF. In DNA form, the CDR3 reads TGTGCCAGCACTCTAGAGTCCTATGGGAGCAATCAGCCCCAGCATTTT.

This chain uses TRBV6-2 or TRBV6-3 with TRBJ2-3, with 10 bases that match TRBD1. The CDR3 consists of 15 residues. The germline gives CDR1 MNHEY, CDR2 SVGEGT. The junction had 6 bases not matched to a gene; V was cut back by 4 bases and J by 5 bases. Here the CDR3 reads CASSSAGTGEDTQYF. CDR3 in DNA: TGTGCCAGCAGTTCAGCCGGGACAGGGGAAGATACGCAGTATTTT.

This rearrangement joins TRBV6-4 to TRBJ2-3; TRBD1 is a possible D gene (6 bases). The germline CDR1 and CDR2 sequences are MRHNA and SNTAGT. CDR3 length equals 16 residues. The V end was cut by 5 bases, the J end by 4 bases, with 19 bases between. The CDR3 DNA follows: TGTGCCAGCAGTATATCAGGGGTAGGAGATGCAGATACGCAGTATTTT. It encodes CASSISGVGDADTQYF.

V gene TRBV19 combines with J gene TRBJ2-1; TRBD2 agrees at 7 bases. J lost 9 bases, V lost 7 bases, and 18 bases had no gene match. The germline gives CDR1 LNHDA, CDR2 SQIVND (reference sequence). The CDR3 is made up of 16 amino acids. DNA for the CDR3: TGTGCCAGTAAAACGGTTGAGGCGGGAGAGGAAGGTGAGCAGTTCTTC. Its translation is CASKTVEAGEEGEQFF.

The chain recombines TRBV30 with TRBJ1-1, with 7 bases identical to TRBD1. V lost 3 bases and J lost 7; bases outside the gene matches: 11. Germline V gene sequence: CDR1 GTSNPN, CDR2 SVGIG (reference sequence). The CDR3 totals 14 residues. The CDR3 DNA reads TGTGCCTGGAGGACCTTTCCCAACAGGGGTGAAGCTTTCTTT. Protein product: CAWRTFPNRGEAFF.

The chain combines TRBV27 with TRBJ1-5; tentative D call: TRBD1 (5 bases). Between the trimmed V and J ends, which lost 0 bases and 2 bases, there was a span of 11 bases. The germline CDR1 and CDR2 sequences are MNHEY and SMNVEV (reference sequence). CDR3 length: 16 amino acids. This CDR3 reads CASSLSAGKGNQPQHF. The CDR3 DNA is TGTGCCAGCAGTTTATCAGCAGGGAAGGGCAATCAGCCCCAGCATTTT.

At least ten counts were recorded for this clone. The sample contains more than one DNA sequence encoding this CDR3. CDR3: CASSDSSGSYNEQFF. For the CDR3, the DNA is TGTGCCAGCAGTGACTCTAGCGGGAGTTACAATGAGCAGTTCTTC. The rearrangement links TRBV6-4 to TRBJ2-1, with TRBD2 matching over 9 bases. Germline assignment: CDR1 MRHNA and CDR2 SNTAGT. The V segment lost 0 bases and the J segment 4 bases; nucleotides outside the gene matches: 1. The CDR3 has 15 residues.

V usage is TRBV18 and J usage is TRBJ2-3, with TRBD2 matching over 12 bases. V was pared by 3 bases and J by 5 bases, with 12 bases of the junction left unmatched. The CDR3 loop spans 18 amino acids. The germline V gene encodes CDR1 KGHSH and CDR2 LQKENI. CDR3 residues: CASSPRSSGGALKDTQYF. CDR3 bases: TGTGCCAGCTCACCGCGCTCTAGCGGGGGGGCTTTGAAAGATACGCAGTATTTT.

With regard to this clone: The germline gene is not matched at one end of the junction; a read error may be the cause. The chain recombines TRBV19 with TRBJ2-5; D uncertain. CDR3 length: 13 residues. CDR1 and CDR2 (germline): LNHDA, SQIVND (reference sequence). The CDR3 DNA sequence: TGTGCCAGTAGTATCTCCTGGCAAGATACCCAGTACTTC. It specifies CASSISWQDTQYF.

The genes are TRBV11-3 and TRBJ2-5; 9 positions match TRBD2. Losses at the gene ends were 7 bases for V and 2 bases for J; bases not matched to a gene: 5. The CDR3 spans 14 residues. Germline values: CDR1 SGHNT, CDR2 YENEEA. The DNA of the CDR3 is TGTGCCAGCAAGCGGGGGGCTGGACAAGAGACCCAGTACTTC. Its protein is CASKRGAGQETQYF. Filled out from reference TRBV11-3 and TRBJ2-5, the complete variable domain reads EAGVVQSPRYKIIEKKQPVAFWCNPISGHNTLYWYLQNLGQGPELLIRYENEEAVDDSQLPKDRFSAERLKGVDSTLKIQPAELGDSAVYLCASKRGAGQETQYFGPGTRLLVL.

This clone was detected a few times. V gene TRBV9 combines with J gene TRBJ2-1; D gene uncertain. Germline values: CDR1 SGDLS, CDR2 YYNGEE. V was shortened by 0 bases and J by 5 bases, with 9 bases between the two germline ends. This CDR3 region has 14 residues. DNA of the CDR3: TGTGCCAGCAGCGTAGCGGGTCTGGACAATGAGCAGTTCTTC. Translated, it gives CASSVAGLDNEQFF.

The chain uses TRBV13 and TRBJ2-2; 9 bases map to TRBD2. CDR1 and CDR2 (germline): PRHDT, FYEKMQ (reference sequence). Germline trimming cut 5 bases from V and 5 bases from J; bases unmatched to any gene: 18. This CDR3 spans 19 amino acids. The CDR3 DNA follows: TGTGCCAGCAGCGGAACTACCACGGGACTAGCCCTTGGAACCGGGGAGCTGTTTTTT. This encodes CASSGTTTGLALGTGELFF. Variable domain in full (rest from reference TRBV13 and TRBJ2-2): AAGVIQSPRHLIKEKRETATLKCYPIPRHDTVYWYQQGPGQDPQFLISFYEKMQSDKGSIPDRFSAQQFSDYHSELNMSSLELGDSALYFCASSGTTTGLALGTGELFFGEGSRLTVL.

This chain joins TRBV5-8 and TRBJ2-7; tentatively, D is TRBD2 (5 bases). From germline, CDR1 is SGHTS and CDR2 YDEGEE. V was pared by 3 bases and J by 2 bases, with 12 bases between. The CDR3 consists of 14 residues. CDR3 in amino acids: CASSSYTRTYEQYF. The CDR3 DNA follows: TGTGCCAGCAGCTCGTATACTAGGACCTACGAGCAGTACTTC.

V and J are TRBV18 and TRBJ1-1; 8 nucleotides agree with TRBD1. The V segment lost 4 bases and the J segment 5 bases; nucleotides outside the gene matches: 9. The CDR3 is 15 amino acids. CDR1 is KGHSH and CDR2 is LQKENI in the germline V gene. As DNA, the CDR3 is TGTGCCAGCTCACTCACGGACAGGGCGGGAACTGAAGCTTTCTTT. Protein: CASSLTDRAGTEAFF.

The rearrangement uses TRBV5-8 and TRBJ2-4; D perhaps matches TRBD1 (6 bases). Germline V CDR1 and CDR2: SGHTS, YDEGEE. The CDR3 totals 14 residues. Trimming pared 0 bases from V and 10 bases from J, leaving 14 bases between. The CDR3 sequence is CASSLGGRGGIQYF. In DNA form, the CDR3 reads TGTGCCAGCAGCTTGGGAGGCAGGGGCGGTATTCAGTACTTC.

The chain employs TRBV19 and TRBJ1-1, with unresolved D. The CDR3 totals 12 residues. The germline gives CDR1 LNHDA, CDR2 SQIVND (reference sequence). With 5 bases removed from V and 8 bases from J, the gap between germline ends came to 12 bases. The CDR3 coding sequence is TGTGCCAGTAGTTGGAACTCCGGGGAAGCTTTCTTT. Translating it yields CASSWNSGEAFF. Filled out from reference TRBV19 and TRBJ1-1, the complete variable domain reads DGGITQSPKYLFRKEGQNVTLSCEQNLNHDAMYWYRQDPGQGLRLIYYSQIVNDFQKGDIAEGYSVSREKKESFPLTVTSAQKNPTAFYLCASSWNSGEAFFGQGTRLTVV.

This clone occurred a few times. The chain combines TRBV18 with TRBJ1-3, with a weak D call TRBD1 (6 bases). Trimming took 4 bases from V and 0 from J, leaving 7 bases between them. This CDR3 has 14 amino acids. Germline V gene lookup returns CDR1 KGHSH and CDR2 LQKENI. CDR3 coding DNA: TGTGCCAGCTCACAGGACAGCTCTGGAAACACCATATATTTT. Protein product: CASSQDSSGNTIYF.

The CDR3 sequence is CATSGTSFGPLETQYF. DNA of the CDR3: TGTGCCACCAGCGGGACTAGTTTTGGCCCCTTGGAGACCCAGTACTTC. This chain joins TRBV15 and TRBJ2-5; 8 bases are a match to TRBD2. Trimming took 5 bases from V and 5 from J; bases not matched to a gene: 13. The germline V gene has CDR1 LNHNV and CDR2 YYDKDF (reference sequence). The CDR3 length is 16 residues. Full variable domain (rest looked up from reference TRBV15 and TRBJ2-5): DAMVIQNPRYQVTQFGKPVTLSCSQTLNHNVMYWYQQKSSQAPKLLFHYYDKDFNNEADTPDNFQSRRPNTSFCFLDIRSPGLGDTAMYLCATSGTSFGPLETQYFGPGTRLLVL.

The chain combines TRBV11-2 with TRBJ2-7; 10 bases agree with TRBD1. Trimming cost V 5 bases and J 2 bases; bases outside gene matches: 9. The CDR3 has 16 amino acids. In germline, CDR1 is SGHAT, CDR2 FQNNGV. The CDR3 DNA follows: TGTGCCAGCAGCCTCGCCCCCGGGACAGGGGCCTACGAGCAGTACTTC. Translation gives CASSLAPGTGAYEQYF.

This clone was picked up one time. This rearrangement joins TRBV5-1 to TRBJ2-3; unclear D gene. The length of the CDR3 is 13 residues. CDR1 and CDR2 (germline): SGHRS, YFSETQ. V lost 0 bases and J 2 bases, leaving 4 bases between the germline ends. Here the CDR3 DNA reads TGCGCCAGCAGCTTGGTACTCACAGATACGCAGTATTTT. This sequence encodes CASSLVLTDTQYF.

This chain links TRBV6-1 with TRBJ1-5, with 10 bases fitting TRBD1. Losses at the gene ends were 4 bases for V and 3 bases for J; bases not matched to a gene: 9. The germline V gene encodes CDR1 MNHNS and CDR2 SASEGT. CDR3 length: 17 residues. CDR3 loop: CASSGDRGLLLNQPQHF. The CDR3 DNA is TGTGCCAGCAGTGGGGACAGGGGCCTTCTCCTCAATCAGCCCCAGCATTTT.

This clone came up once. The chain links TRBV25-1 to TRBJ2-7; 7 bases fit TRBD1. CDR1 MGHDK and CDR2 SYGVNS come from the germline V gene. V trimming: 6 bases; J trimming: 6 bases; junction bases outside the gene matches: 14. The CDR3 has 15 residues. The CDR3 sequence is CASSSSQGLWGEQYF. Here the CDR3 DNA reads TGTGCCAGCAGCTCATCACAGGGGTTGTGGGGCGAGCAGTACTTC.

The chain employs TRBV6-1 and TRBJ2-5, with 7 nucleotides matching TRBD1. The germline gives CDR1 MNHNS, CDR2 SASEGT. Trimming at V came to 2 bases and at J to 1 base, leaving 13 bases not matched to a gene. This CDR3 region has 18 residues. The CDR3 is CASSEKVRGRQGQETQYF. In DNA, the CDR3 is TGTGCCAGCAGTGAAAAGGTTCGGGGTCGACAGGGCCAAGAGACCCAGTACTTC.